A single sample gave rise to the 19 T cell receptor beta chains below, sequenced in a study of identical twins. TCRdb reprocessed the 5' RACE reads via MiXCR and lists one record per CDR3 protein. The table includes a few hundred thousand distinct CDR3 sequences, about 8.9% detected once. These same records also appear under a second study, on yellow fever vaccine responses in identical twins.

Sequenced material: CD8+ T cells sorted from blood. Receptors originate from a woman between 18 and 29 years old in good health.

The chain links TRBV7-3 to TRBJ2-7; 9 bases are shared with TRBD1. With V trimmed by 4 bases and J by 5 bases, 9 bases remained unmatched. Germline V lookup: CDR1 SGHTA, CDR2 FQGTGA. This CDR3 is built from 15 residues. The CDR3 region has the DNA TGTGCCAGCAGCTCTACCGGGACAGGGACGGACGAGCAGTACTTC. Its translation is CASSSTGTGTDEQYF. Filled out from reference TRBV7-3 and TRBJ2-7, the complete variable domain reads GAGVSQTPSNKVTEKGKYVELRCDPISGHTALYWYRQSLGQGPEFLIYFQGTGAADDSGLPNDRFFAVRPEGSVSTLKIQRTERGDSAVYLCASSSTGTGTDEQYFGPGTRLTVT.

This clonotype was found many times. The CDR3 loop is CASSSQLDREGTDTQYF. The CDR3 DNA follows: TGTGCCAGCAGCTCTCAACTCGACCGGGAGGGCACAGATACGCAGTATTTT. The rearrangement links TRBV7-2 to TRBJ2-3; 7 bases are shared with TRBD2. The CDR3 length is 17 residues. Germline values: CDR1 SGHTA, CDR2 FQGNSA. Trimming cost V 4 bases and J 1 base; bases outside gene matches: 11.

This clonotype has a count of ten or more. CDR3 in DNA: TGTGCCAGCAGCCGAGGTCGGGGTGAGCAGTTCTTC. This sequence encodes CASSRGRGEQFF. The chain recombines TRBV7-8 with TRBJ2-1, with D maybe TRBD2 (5 bases). The CDR3 spans 12 residues. Trimming took 5 bases from V and 9 from J, leaving 11 bases between them. The germline gives CDR1 SGHVS, CDR2 FQNEAQ.

This clonotype was seen a few times. The V call is TRBV27, the J call TRBJ1-6; possibly TRBD1 for D (5 bases). The CDR3 extends over 15 amino acids. V was trimmed by 4 bases and J by 5 bases, leaving 12 bases between them. CDR1 and CDR2 from the germline V gene are MNHEY and SMNVEV (reference sequence). The CDR3 DNA reads TGTGCCAGCAGTTCCACGACGGGGGATAATTCACCCCTCCACTTT. This encodes CASSSTTGDNSPLHF.

This clonotype came up a few times. This chain uses TRBV29-1 with TRBJ1-1; possibly TRBD1 for D (5 bases). The CDR3 is made up of 15 amino acids. Per germline, CDR1 SQVTM and CDR2 ANQGSEA. V was shortened by 3 bases and J by 0 bases, with 14 bases between the two germline ends. CDR3 sequence reads: CSVEAPGLMNTEAFF. The CDR3 bases are TGCAGCGTTGAGGCGCCGGGACTGATGAACACTGAAGCTTTCTTT. Drawing the rest from reference TRBV29-1 and TRBJ1-1, the complete variable domain is SAVISQKPSRDICQRGTSLTIQCQVDSQVTMMFWYRQQPGQSLTLIATANQGSEATYESGFVIDKFPISRPNLTFSTLTVSNMSPEDSSIYLCSVEAPGLMNTEAFFGQGTRLTVV.

This chain joins TRBV15 and TRBJ2-3; D may be TRBD2 (6 bases). The germline V gene encodes CDR1 LNHNV and CDR2 YYDKDF (reference sequence). CDR3 length: 16 amino acids. The V and J ends lost 6 bases and 0 bases respectively, with 16 bases between them. CDR3 protein: CATRISGSISTDTQYF. The CDR3 bases are TGTGCCACCAGAATAAGCGGGTCCATAAGCACAGATACGCAGTATTTT.

In its sample, this clonotype was seen a few times. This chain joins TRBV20-1 and TRBJ2-3, with 8 positions matching TRBD2. This CDR3 is 16 amino acids long. CDR1 DFQATT and CDR2 SNEGSKA come from the germline V gene (reference sequence). V was pared by 5 bases and J by 6 bases, with 16 bases of the junction left unmatched. CDR3 in amino acids: CSAADPLREGLDTQYF. The CDR3 DNA follows: TGCAGTGCTGCCGACCCCTTACGGGAGGGCCTCGATACGCAGTATTTT.

This clonotype appeared a few times. The J gene is TRBJ2-3, the V gene TRBV20-1, with TRBD1 matching over 7 bases. The CDR3 has 15 amino acids. The J segment lost 1 base and the V segment lost 6 bases, leaving 10 bases of the junction unmatched. Germline lookup yields CDR1 DFQATT and CDR2 SNEGSKA (reference sequence). CDR3 protein: CSATRKGARTDTQYF. CDR3 DNA: TGCAGTGCCACTAGAAAGGGGGCCCGCACAGATACGCAGTATTTT.

This clonotype was observed a few times. This chain joins TRBV6-2 or TRBV6-3 and TRBJ1-1, with 7 bases lining up with TRBD1. CDR3 length: 14 residues. The J segment lost 0 bases and the V segment lost 4 bases, leaving 2 bases of the junction unmatched. CDR1 and CDR2 from the germline V gene are MNHEY and SVGEGT. As DNA, the CDR3 is TGTGCCAGCAGTTTTGGACAGGTGAACACTGAAGCTTTCTTT. Translating it yields CASSFGQVNTEAFF.

At least ten counts were recorded for this clonotype. This chain connects TRBV6-1 to TRBJ2-1; weak D call: TRBD2 (7 bases). This CDR3 has 16 amino acids. V was trimmed by 7 bases and J by 4 bases, leaving 20 bases between them. Per germline, CDR1 MNHNS and CDR2 SASEGT. The CDR3 DNA is TGTGCCAGCAAACCTCGTGGGGGGGGGCGTTACAATGAGCAGTTCTTC. This sequence encodes CASKPRGGGRYNEQFF.

This clonotype was found many times. The chain's CDR3 is CASSYFPYGPNTGELFF. The CDR3 DNA reads TGTGCCAGCAGCTACTTTCCCTACGGACCGAACACCGGGGAGCTGTTTTTT. This sequence joins TRBV11-2 and TRBJ2-2; D remains unclear. CDR3 size: 17 residues. Trimming cost V 4 bases and J 0 bases, with 15 bases left between them. The V gene's germline CDR1 is SGHAT and CDR2 FQNNGV.

This clonotype was picked up many times. The chain couples TRBV29-1 to TRBJ2-1, with TRBD1 matching over 8 bases. The CDR3 runs to 16 residues. V dropped 3 bases and J dropped 5; count of bases not matched to a gene: 12. Per the germline V gene, CDR1 is SQVTM and CDR2 is ANQGSEA. The CDR3 is CSVEGGQGFNNNEQFF. In nucleotides, the CDR3 is TGCAGCGTTGAGGGCGGACAGGGTTTCAACAACAATGAGCAGTTCTTC.

Only a few counts were recorded for this clonotype. The chain has TRBV27 and TRBJ2-7; D is possibly TRBD2 (6 bases). V lost 4 bases, J lost 5 bases, and 12 bases lay in between. The CDR3 totals 13 residues. Germline loops: CDR1 MNHEY, CDR2 SMNVEV (reference sequence). The CDR3 sequence is CASSSGGINEQYF. The CDR3 DNA reads as TGTGCCAGCAGTTCCGGGGGTATCAACGAGCAGTACTTC.

This clonotype was detected only a few times. The chain links TRBV3-1 to TRBJ2-1, with D unresolved. Germline CDR1 and CDR2: LGHDT and YNNKEL (reference sequence). CDR3 length equals 15 residues. V shed 1 base and J shed 5 bases, with 12 bases lying between them. The CDR3 spells CASSQGPTENNEQFF. The CDR3 nucleotides read TGTGCCAGCAGCCAAGGACCCACGGAAAACAATGAGCAGTTCTTC.

The CDR3 DNA reads TGTGCCAGCAGCGCCTACCTAACCCAAGAGACCCAGTACTTC. This gives the protein CASSAYLTQETQYF. The rearrangement uses TRBV9 and TRBJ2-5; D is undetermined. V lost 3 bases and J lost 1, with 10 bases in between. CDR3 size: 14 residues. Germline V gene sequence: CDR1 SGDLS, CDR2 YYNGEE.

DNA of the CDR3: TGTGCCAGCAGCTTAGGTGATGCTTCCAGTACCTACGAGCAGTACTTC. Encoded protein: CASSLGDASSTYEQYF. This chain joins TRBV7-8 and TRBJ2-7; D unclear. V was pared by 1 base and J by 2 bases, with 15 bases between. Germline V CDR1 and CDR2: SGHVS, FQNEAQ. The CDR3 spans 16 residues.

The chain joins TRBV6-2 or TRBV6-3 to TRBJ2-2; D is unresolved. The CDR3 has 19 amino acids. The germline gives CDR1 MNHEY, CDR2 SVGEGT. Trimming took off 0 bases at V and 6 bases at J, with 23 bases between the two ends. The CDR3 here is CASSYSPAGRLLRPGELFF. CDR3 in DNA: TGTGCCAGCAGTTACTCCCCCGCCGGTAGGCTCCTCCGCCCCGGGGAGCTGTTTTTT.

The rearrangement joins TRBV27 to TRBJ2-7; 13 bases are a match to TRBD2. This CDR3 region has 16 residues. The J segment lost 0 bases and the V segment lost 5 bases, leaving 4 bases of the junction unmatched. Germline V gene sequence: CDR1 MNHEY, CDR2 SMNVEV (reference sequence). CDR3 in DNA: TGTGCCAGCAGTCCCGGGACTAGCGGGACCTCCTACGAGCAGTACTTC. As protein: CASSPGTSGTSYEQYF.

This clonotype appeared a few times. CDR3 DNA sequence: TGTGCCAGCAGCTCCCCGTTGGAGACAGGGACACCAGAGACCCAGTACTTC. Translating gives CASSSPLETGTPETQYF. The chain employs TRBV7-8 and TRBJ2-5; TRBD1 aligns across 7 bases. The trim removed 4 bases at V and 4 bases at J, leaving 15 bases unmatched. The CDR3 covers 17 residues. Germline values: CDR1 SGHVS, CDR2 FQNEAQ. Full variable domain (rest looked up from reference TRBV7-8 and TRBJ2-5): GAGVSQSPRYKVAKRGQDVALRCDPISGHVSLFWYQQALGQGPEFLTYFQNEAQLDKSGLPSDRFFAERPEGSVSTLKIQRTQQEDSAVYLCASSSPLETGTPETQYFGPGTRLLVL.